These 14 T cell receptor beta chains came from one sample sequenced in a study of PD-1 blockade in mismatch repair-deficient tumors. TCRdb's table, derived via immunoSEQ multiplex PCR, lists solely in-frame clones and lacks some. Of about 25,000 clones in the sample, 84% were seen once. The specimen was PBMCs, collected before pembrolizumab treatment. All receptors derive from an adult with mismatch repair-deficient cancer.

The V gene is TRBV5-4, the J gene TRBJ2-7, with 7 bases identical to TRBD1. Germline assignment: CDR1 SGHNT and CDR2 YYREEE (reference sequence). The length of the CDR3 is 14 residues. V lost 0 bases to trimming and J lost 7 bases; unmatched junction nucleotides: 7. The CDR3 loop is CASSLEGGAWEQYF. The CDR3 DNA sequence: TGTGCCAGCAGCTTGGAAGGGGGCGCGTGGGAGCAGTACTTC.

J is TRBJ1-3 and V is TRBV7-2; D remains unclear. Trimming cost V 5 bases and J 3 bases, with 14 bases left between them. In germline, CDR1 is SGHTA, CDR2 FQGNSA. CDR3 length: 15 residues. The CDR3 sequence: CASSPGPAGGNTIYF. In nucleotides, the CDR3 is TGTGCCAGCAGCCCCGGGCCGGCGGGTGGAAACACCATATATTTT. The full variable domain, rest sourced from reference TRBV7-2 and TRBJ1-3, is GAGVSQSPSNKVTEKGKDVELRCDPISGHTALYWYRQSLGQGLEFLIYFQGNSAPDKSGLPSDRFSAERTGGSVSTLTIQRTQQEDSAVYLCASSPGPAGGNTIYFGEGSWLTVV.

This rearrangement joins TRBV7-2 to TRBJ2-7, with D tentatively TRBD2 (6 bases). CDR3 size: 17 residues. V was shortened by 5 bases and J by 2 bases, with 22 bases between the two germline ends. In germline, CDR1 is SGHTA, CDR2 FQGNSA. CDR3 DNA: TGTGCCAGCAGCCCGACTTCGCGGAGTGGAGGGGCCTACGAGCAGTACTTC. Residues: CASSPTSRSGGAYEQYF.

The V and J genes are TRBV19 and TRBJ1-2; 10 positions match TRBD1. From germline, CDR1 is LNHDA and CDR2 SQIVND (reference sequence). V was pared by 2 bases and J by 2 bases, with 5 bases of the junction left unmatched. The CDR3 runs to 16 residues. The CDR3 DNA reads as TGTGCCAGTAGTATAATGCCGGACAGGGGGAACTATGGCTACACCTTC. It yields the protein CASSIMPDRGNYGYTF.

The CDR3 nucleotides are TGCGCCAGCAGCCTTATCCCTGGGACAGGGGTAGAGGAGACCCAGTACTTC. It translates to CASSLIPGTGVEETQYF. The V gene is TRBV4-1, the J gene TRBJ2-5, with TRBD1 matching over 10 bases. Germline-derived CDR1 and CDR2 are MGHRA and YSYEKL. This CDR3 has 17 residues. J gave up 5 bases and V 4 bases, and 13 bases lay outside the gene matches.

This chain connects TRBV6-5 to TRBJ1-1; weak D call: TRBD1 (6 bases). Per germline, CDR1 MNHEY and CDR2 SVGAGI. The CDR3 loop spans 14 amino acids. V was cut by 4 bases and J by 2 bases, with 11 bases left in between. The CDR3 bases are TGTGCCAGCAGTTCCCAGGGGTCCAACACTGAAGCTTTCTTT. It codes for CASSSQGSNTEAFF.

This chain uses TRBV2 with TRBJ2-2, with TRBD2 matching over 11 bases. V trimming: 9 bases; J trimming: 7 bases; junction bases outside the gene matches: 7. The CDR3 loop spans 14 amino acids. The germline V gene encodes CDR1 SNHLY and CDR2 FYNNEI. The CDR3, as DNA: TGTGCCAGTTTACTAGCGGGAGTAGGCGGGGAGCTGTTTTTT. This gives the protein CASLLAGVGGELFF.

The CDR3 loop is CASSVGTSSSGANVLTF. CDR3 nucleotides: TGTGCCAGCAGCGTCGGGACTTCGAGCTCTGGGGCCAACGTCCTGACTTTC. This chain uses TRBV5-6 with TRBJ2-6; tentatively, D is TRBD2 (6 bases). V was trimmed by 4 bases and J by 0 bases, leaving 14 bases between them. CDR1 SGHDT and CDR2 YYEEEE come from the germline V gene. The CDR3 is 17 residues long.

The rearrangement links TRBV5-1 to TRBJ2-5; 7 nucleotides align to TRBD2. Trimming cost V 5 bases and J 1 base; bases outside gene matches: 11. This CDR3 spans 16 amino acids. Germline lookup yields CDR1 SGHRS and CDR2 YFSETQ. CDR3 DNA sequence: TGCGCCAGCAGTTCGCGGCGGGAGTCGGGCCAAGAGACCCAGTACTTC. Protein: CASSSRRESGQETQYF. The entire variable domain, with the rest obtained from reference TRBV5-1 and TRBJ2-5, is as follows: KAGVTQTPRYLIKTRGQQVTLSCSPISGHRSVSWYQQTPGQGLQFLFEYFSETQRNKGNFPGRFSGRQFSNSRSEMNVSTLELGDSALYLCASSSRRESGQETQYFGPGTRLLVL.

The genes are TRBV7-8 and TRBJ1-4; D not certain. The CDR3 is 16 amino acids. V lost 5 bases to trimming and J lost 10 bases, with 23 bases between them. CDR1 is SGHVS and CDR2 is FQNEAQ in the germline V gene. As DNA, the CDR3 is TGTGCCAGCAGCCCCCGGACGGGATCTAGGGAGGTAAAACTGTTTTTT. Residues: CASSPRTGSREVKLFF.

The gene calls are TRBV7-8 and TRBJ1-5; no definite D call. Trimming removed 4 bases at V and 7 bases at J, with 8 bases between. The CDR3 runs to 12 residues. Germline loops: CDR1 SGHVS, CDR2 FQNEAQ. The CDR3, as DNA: TGTGCCAGCAGCTCTAATAGCCAGCCCCAGCATTTT. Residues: CASSSNSQPQHF.

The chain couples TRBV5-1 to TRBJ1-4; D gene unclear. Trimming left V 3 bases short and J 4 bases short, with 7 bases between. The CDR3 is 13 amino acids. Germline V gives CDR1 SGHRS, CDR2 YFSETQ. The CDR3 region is CASSSGNNEKLFF. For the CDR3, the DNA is TGCGCCAGCAGCTCGGGGAATAATGAAAAACTGTTTTTT.

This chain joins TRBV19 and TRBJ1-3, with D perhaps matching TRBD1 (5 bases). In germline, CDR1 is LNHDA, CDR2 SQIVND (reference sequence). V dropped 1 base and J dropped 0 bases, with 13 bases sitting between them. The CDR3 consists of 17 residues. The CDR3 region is CASSIGFYRSSGNTIYF. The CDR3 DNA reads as TGTGCCAGTAGTATAGGCTTTTACAGGAGCTCTGGAAACACCATATATTTT.

Here the CDR3 DNA reads TGTGCCAGCAGCTCTCCAGGGTTTGGCTACACCTTC. This sequence encodes CASSSPGFGYTF. V is TRBV7-6 and J is TRBJ1-2; D is perhaps TRBD1 (5 bases). This CDR3 spans 12 amino acids. The germline V and J ends were trimmed by 4 bases and 7 bases, with 10 bases remaining between them. The germline gives CDR1 SGHVS, CDR2 FNYEAQ.